The rows below give T cell receptor beta chains drawn from one sample of a study of cytomegalovirus exposure and HLA in healthy donors. TCRdb keeps only in-frame clones here, not all; method: immunoSEQ multiplex PCR. The sample includes fewer than 200,000 clones, roughly nine tenths of them seen just once. Sequencing was done on a sample of PBMCs. These receptors originate from a woman younger than 45 in good health and CMV-seronegative. CDR3s include the opening cysteine and the closing phenylalanine or tryptophan. Each record gives: D gene, V gene, clone size, J gene, CDR3 protein, CDR3 DNA. The D gene is left open where the match is weak. Clone sizes are given selectively: once, few, many, or a class where the clone is expanded.

d_gene: TRBD1
v_gene: TRBV4-1
abundance: -
j_gene: TRBJ1-2
CDR3aa: CASSQEGTGANYGYTF
CDR3nt: TGCGCCAGCAGCCAAGAGGGGACAGGGGCTAACTATGGCTACACCTTC

d_gene: -
v_gene: TRBV5-8
abundance: -
j_gene: TRBJ2-5
CDR3aa: CASSLGLPGETQYF
CDR3nt: TGTGCCAGCAGCTTGGGACTTCCGGGGGAGACCCAGTACTTC

d_gene: TRBD2
v_gene: TRBV11-3
abundance: once
j_gene: TRBJ2-2
CDR3aa: CASGRGNTGELFF
CDR3nt: TGTGCCAGCGGGAGGGGGAACACCGGGGAGCTGTTTTTT

d_gene: TRBD1
v_gene: TRBV9
abundance: -
j_gene: TRBJ2-7
CDR3aa: CASSVGGTEIYEQYF
CDR3nt: TGTGCCAGCAGCGTAGGAGGGACAGAAATTTACGAGCAGTACTTC

d_gene: TRBD2
v_gene: TRBV9
abundance: -
j_gene: TRBJ2-3
CDR3aa: CASSPGPSGSSQDTQYF
CDR3nt: TGTGCCAGCAGCCCTGGACCTAGCGGGTCTTCTCAAGATACGCAGTATTTT

d_gene: -
v_gene: TRBV25-1
abundance: -
j_gene: TRBJ2-3
CDR3aa: CASSEQSDTQYF
CDR3nt: TGTGCCAGCAGTGAACAGTCAGATACGCAGTATTTT

d_gene: TRBD1
v_gene: TRBV5-1
abundance: -
j_gene: TRBJ2-5
CDR3aa: CASSLGQGETQYF
CDR3nt: TGCGCCAGCAGCCTGGGACAGGGAGAGACCCAGTACTTC

d_gene: -
v_gene: TRBV6-5
abundance: once
j_gene: TRBJ1-5
CDR3aa: CASRGRDNQPQHF
CDR3nt: TGTGCCAGCAGAGGACGGGATAATCAGCCCCAGCATTTT

d_gene: -
v_gene: TRBV21-1
abundance: -
j_gene: TRBJ2-2
CDR3aa: CASSNPQGRTGELFF
CDR3nt: TGTGCCAGCAGCAACCCACAGGGGAGGACCGGGGAGCTGTTTTTT

d_gene: TRBD1
v_gene: TRBV5-1
abundance: -
j_gene: TRBJ2-7
CDR3aa: CASSFGTGVDYEQYF
CDR3nt: TGCGCCAGCAGCTTCGGGACAGGGGTGGATTACGAGCAGTACTTC

d_gene: -
v_gene: TRBV7-2
abundance: once
j_gene: TRBJ2-2
CDR3aa: CASSTPYPGDGELFF
CDR3nt: TGTGCCAGCAGCACACCGTACCCGGGGGACGGGGAGCTGTTTTTT

d_gene: TRBD1
v_gene: TRBV6-6
abundance: -
j_gene: TRBJ1-4
CDR3aa: CASSQNRGNEKLFF
CDR3nt: TGTGCCAGCAGCCAAAACAGGGGGAACGAAAAACTGTTTTTT

d_gene: TRBD1
v_gene: TRBV7-6
abundance: -
j_gene: TRBJ2-5
CDR3aa: CASSLGDRARAWDQETQYF
CDR3nt: TGTGCCAGCAGCTTAGGCGACAGGGCTCGGGCGTGGGACCAAGAGACCCAGTACTTC

d_gene: -
v_gene: TRBV28
abundance: few
j_gene: TRBJ2-7
CDR3aa: CASSLPLLPPFSYEQYF
CDR3nt: TGTGCCAGCAGTTTACCGCTACTACCACCGTTCTCCTACGAGCAGTACTTC

d_gene: -
v_gene: TRBV10-1
abundance: -
j_gene: TRBJ1-5
CDR3aa: CASSVRNSNQPQHF
CDR3nt: TGCGCCAGCAGTGTTAGAAATAGCAATCAGCCCCAGCATTTT

d_gene: -
v_gene: TRBV27
abundance: few
j_gene: TRBJ1-5
CDR3aa: CASSLTLYSNQPQHF
CDR3nt: TGTGCCAGCAGTTTAACCCTCTATAGCAATCAGCCCCAGCATTTT

d_gene: TRBD2
v_gene: TRBV2
abundance: -
j_gene: TRBJ2-1
CDR3aa: CASRKAGDEQFF
CDR3nt: TGTGCCAGCCGAAAAGCGGGAGATGAGCAGTTCTTC

d_gene: TRBD2
v_gene: TRBV19
abundance: -
j_gene: TRBJ2-5
CDR3aa: CASSLRTSGETQYF
CDR3nt: TGTGCCAGTAGTCTAAGAACTAGCGGAGAGACCCAGTACTTC

d_gene: -
v_gene: TRBV11-2
abundance: -
j_gene: TRBJ2-5
CDR3aa: CASSLDSGKETQYF
CDR3nt: TGTGCCAGCAGCTTAGATTCAGGGAAAGAGACCCAGTACTTC

d_gene: TRBD1
v_gene: TRBV5-5
abundance: -
j_gene: TRBJ1-3
CDR3aa: CASSGTGDANTIYF
CDR3nt: TGTGCCAGCAGCGGGACAGGGGACGCAAACACCATATATTTT

d_gene: TRBD1
v_gene: TRBV7-3
abundance: once
j_gene: TRBJ2-1
CDR3aa: CASSLWPPGTGSEQFF
CDR3nt: TGTGCCAGCAGCTTATGGCCGCCTGGGACAGGAAGTGAGCAGTTCTTC

d_gene: -
v_gene: TRBV7-9
abundance: -
j_gene: TRBJ2-2
CDR3aa: CASSLGRNTGELFF
CDR3nt: TGTGCCAGCAGCTTAGGCAGGAACACCGGGGAGCTGTTTTTT

d_gene: TRBD1
v_gene: TRBV23-1
abundance: -
j_gene: TRBJ2-6
CDR3aa: CASSQIDRGDRGSGANVLTF
CDR3nt: TGCGCCAGCAGTCAAATCGACCGCGGGGACAGGGGGAGCGGGGCCAACGTCCTGACTTTC

d_gene: -
v_gene: TRBV7-2
abundance: -
j_gene: TRBJ2-1
CDR3aa: CASSPPLGNEQFF
CDR3nt: TGTGCCAGCAGCCCCCCCCTAGGCAATGAGCAGTTCTTC

d_gene: TRBD2
v_gene: TRBV6-4
abundance: few
j_gene: TRBJ2-3
CDR3aa: CASSRTSGSTDTQYF
CDR3nt: TGTGCCAGCAGTAGGACTAGCGGGAGCACAGATACGCAGTATTTT

d_gene: -
v_gene: TRBV19
abundance: -
j_gene: TRBJ2-3
CDR3aa: CASTPGSLRGADTQYF
CDR3nt: TGTGCCAGTACCCCTGGATCTCTACGCGGGGCAGATACGCAGTATTTT

d_gene: TRBD2
v_gene: TRBV15
abundance: -
j_gene: TRBJ2-3
CDR3aa: CATSRDLSGSRGADTQYF
CDR3nt: TGTGCCACCAGCAGAGACCTCTCTGGCTCCCGGGGGGCAGATACGCAGTATTTT

d_gene: TRBD1
v_gene: TRBV18
abundance: -
j_gene: TRBJ2-7
CDR3aa: CASSPRTGQSYEQYF
CDR3nt: TGTGCCAGCTCACCTCGGACAGGGCAATCCTACGAGCAGTACTTC

d_gene: -
v_gene: TRBV30
abundance: -
j_gene: TRBJ2-7
CDR3aa: CAWSVPGRGEQYF
CDR3nt: TGTGCCTGGAGTGTACCCGGCAGGGGCGAGCAGTACTTC

d_gene: -
v_gene: TRBV11-3
abundance: -
j_gene: TRBJ2-3
CDR3aa: CASSFRGRTDTQYF
CDR3nt: TGTGCCAGCAGCTTCCGCGGCCGCACAGATACGCAGTATTTT

d_gene: TRBD1
v_gene: TRBV5-1
abundance: -
j_gene: TRBJ2-1
CDR3aa: CASSRGTGSFSYNEQFF
CDR3nt: TGCGCCAGCAGCCGGGGGACAGGGTCCTTCTCCTACAATGAGCAGTTCTTC

d_gene: TRBD2
v_gene: TRBV27
abundance: -
j_gene: TRBJ2-7
CDR3aa: CASSLGREREQYF
CDR3nt: TGTGCCAGCAGTTTAGGGCGGGAGCGCGAGCAGTACTTC

d_gene: -
v_gene: TRBV14
abundance: -
j_gene: TRBJ2-5
CDR3aa: CASSPLPALGGETQYF
CDR3nt: TGTGCCAGCAGCCCGCTCCCCGCCTTAGGCGGGGAGACCCAGTACTTC

d_gene: TRBD1
v_gene: TRBV2
abundance: -
j_gene: TRBJ2-7
CDR3aa: CASSLTGTGDYEQYF
CDR3nt: TGTGCCAGCAGCCTTACCGGGACAGGGGACTACGAGCAGTACTTC

d_gene: TRBD1
v_gene: TRBV9
abundance: -
j_gene: TRBJ2-7
CDR3aa: CASSVGDRGQGEQYF
CDR3nt: TGTGCCAGCAGCGTAGGGGACAGGGGGCAGGGCGAGCAGTACTTC

d_gene: -
v_gene: TRBV7-9
abundance: -
j_gene: TRBJ2-3
CDR3aa: CASTAGAPGDTQYF
CDR3nt: TGTGCCAGCACGGCGGGGGCCCCGGGGGATACGCAGTATTTT

d_gene: -
v_gene: TRBV19
abundance: -
j_gene: TRBJ2-1
CDR3aa: CASSPGLNEQFF
CDR3nt: TGTGCCAGTAGTCCAGGACTGAATGAGCAGTTCTTC

d_gene: TRBD2
v_gene: TRBV12-5
abundance: -
j_gene: TRBJ2-1
CDR3aa: CASGLTRGSSEQFF
CDR3nt: TGTGCTAGTGGTTTGACCCGCGGGAGCAGTGAGCAGTTCTTC

d_gene: -
v_gene: TRBV12-5
abundance: -
j_gene: TRBJ1-5
CDR3aa: CASGYNQPQHF
CDR3nt: TGTGCTAGTGGCTATAATCAGCCCCAGCATTTT

d_gene: -
v_gene: TRBV27
abundance: -
j_gene: TRBJ2-5
CDR3aa: CASSLSWLARETQYF
CDR3nt: TGTGCCAGCAGTTTATCGTGGCTAGCGCGCGAGACCCAGTACTTC

d_gene: -
v_gene: TRBV11-2
abundance: once
j_gene: TRBJ1-2
CDR3aa: CASNNREGYGYTF
CDR3nt: TGTGCCAGCAATAACAGGGAAGGGTATGGCTACACCTTC

d_gene: TRBD2
v_gene: TRBV4-2
abundance: -
j_gene: TRBJ2-1
CDR3aa: CASSQGPSGSGYEQFF
CDR3nt: TGTGCCAGCAGCCAAGGACCAAGCGGGAGTGGGTATGAGCAGTTCTTC